The next 11 T cell receptor beta chains were all read from a single sample in a study of blood T cells in healthy people across ages. A J-beta primer mix and a sample-barcoded 5' primer were used in a second PCR of roughly 6 to 11 cycles. TCRdb itself ran the 5' RACE reads through MiXCR, one entry per CDR3 protein. The profile covers 550,000 to 600,000 distinct CDR3 sequences, with 25% to 30% appearing a single time and under 20% taken by the ten largest. Input material: blood. The receptors stem from a woman in her seventies in good health.

To note about this clonotype: One end of the junction varies from germline; a read error may be responsible. The chain combines TRBV9 with TRBJ2-5, with 8 positions matching TRBD2. Germline CDR1 is SGDLS and CDR2 is YYNGEE. This CDR3 is 15 amino acids long. DNA of the CDR3: TGTGTCAGCAGCGTAGGCGGGGGGATAAAGGAGACCCAGTACTTC. Translation: CVSSVGGGIKETQYF.

This clonotype was observed a handful of times. The chain uses TRBV5-1 and TRBJ1-1; D is unclear. With 1 base removed from V and 0 bases from J, the gap between germline ends came to 10 bases. The CDR3 is 15 residues long. Looked up from germline, CDR1 is SGHRS and CDR2 is YFSETQ. As DNA, the CDR3 is TGCGCCAGCAGCTTGCAGATGAACATGAACACTGAAGCTTTCTTT. Protein sequence: CASSLQMNMNTEAFF.

The chain carries TRBV7-6 and TRBJ2-6; 8 nucleotides match TRBD2. This CDR3 comprises 18 residues. The germline CDR1 and CDR2 sequences are SGHVS and FNYEAQ. Germline trimming cut 5 bases from V and 2 bases from J; bases unmatched to any gene: 11. CDR3 in amino acids: CASSPGAAGVAGANVLTF. The CDR3 DNA reads TGTGCCAGCAGCCCCGGGGCAGCGGGGGTTGCTGGGGCCAACGTCCTGACTTTC.

This chain connects TRBV23-1 to TRBJ2-2; a possible D gene is TRBD2 (6 bases). TRBV23-1 is an open reading frame, and its role is uncertain. CDR3 length: 16 residues. Trimming took 0 bases from V and 3 from J, leaving 11 bases between them. The CDR3 sequence is CASSQSGGEYTGELFF. DNA of the CDR3: TGCGCCAGCAGTCAATCCGGAGGGGAGTACACCGGGGAGCTGTTTTTT.

This chain connects TRBV6-5 to TRBJ2-5, with a weak D call TRBD2 (6 bases). This CDR3 region has 14 residues. Deletions cut 6 bases from V and 0 bases from J, with 11 bases between. The germline V gene has CDR1 MNHEY and CDR2 SVGAGI. The CDR3 DNA reads TGTGCCAGCAGGCGGGACCAGTACCAAGAGACCCAGTACTTC. This sequence encodes CASRRDQYQETQYF.

The chain employs TRBV7-2 and TRBJ1-1, with D hard to call. The V end was cut by 2 bases, the J end by 5 bases, with 12 bases between. Germline V gives CDR1 SGHTA, CDR2 FQGNSA. The CDR3 runs 14 residues. The CDR3 coding sequence is TGTGCCAGCAGCTTACTACAGCAGCGGACTGAAGCTTTCTTT. It codes for CASSLLQQRTEAFF.

This chain connects TRBV7-2 to TRBJ2-7, with D tentatively TRBD1 or TRBD2 (5 bases each). Near its end, the DNA agrees better with TRBJ2-1, so the J call may be wrong. CDR1 SGHTA and CDR2 FQGNSA come from the germline V gene. The CDR3 consists of 17 residues. CDR3 amino acids: CASSLAFAVGVDNEQFF. The CDR3 DNA is TGTGCCAGCAGCTTAGCCTTCGCCGTGGGGGTTGACAATGAGCAGTTCTTC.

The chain is built from TRBV11-1 and TRBJ2-3, with unresolved D. V was pared by 1 base and J by 1 base, with 9 bases between. This CDR3 region has 15 residues. The germline V gene has CDR1 SGHAT and CDR2 FQDESV (reference sequence). DNA of the CDR3: TGTGCCAGCAGCTTAGTACAGCGCGGCACAGATACGCAGTATTTT. Translation gives CASSLVQRGTDTQYF. Looking up the rest from reference TRBV11-1 and TRBJ2-3 gives the full variable domain: EAEVAQSPRYKITEKSQAVAFWCDPISGHATLYWYRQILGQGPELLVQFQDESVVDDSQLPKDRFSAERLKGVDSTLKIQPAELGDSAMYLCASSLVQRGTDTQYFGPGTRLTVL.

This clonotype turned up a few times. The chain couples TRBV2 to TRBJ2-1; possibly TRBD2 for D (6 bases). The J call is in doubt because the DNA end fits TRBJ2-7 better. The CDR3 is 12 residues long. From germline, CDR1 is SNHLY and CDR2 FYNNEI. The CDR3 region is CASSEEGDEQYF. The CDR3 DNA reads as TGTGCCAGCAGTGAGGAGGGAGACGAGCAGTACTTC.

The chain links TRBV20-1 to TRBJ2-7; 8 bases line up with TRBD2. Trimming took 6 bases from V and 2 from J; bases not matched to a gene: 9. This CDR3 contains 14 residues. Germline V gives CDR1 DFQATT, CDR2 SNEGSKA (reference sequence). This CDR3 is CSARPAGDPYEQYF. CDR3 coding DNA: TGCAGTGCAAGGCCAGCGGGGGACCCCTACGAGCAGTACTTC.

The V call is TRBV10-3, the J call TRBJ2-5; D might be TRBD1 (6 bases). Trimming cost V 4 bases and J 6 bases, with 12 bases left between them. CDR1 is ENHRY and CDR2 is SYGVKD in the germline V gene. The CDR3 length is 13 residues. CDR3 amino acids: CAISVAGVKTQYF. CDR3 nucleotides: TGTGCCATCAGTGTGGCAGGGGTAAAGACCCAGTACTTC.